The sequence of this T cell receptor beta chain was determined in a study of human T cells and chemical hapten exposure. Study conclusions and caveats: Counts of TCRs above 1 in 1000 frequency stayed unchanged with DPC sensitization.

CDR1 is LGHDT, CDR2 YNNKEL, per germline (reference sequence). V lost 0 bases and J 7 bases, leaving 3 bases between the germline ends. The length of the CDR3 is 11 residues. Unique molecular identifiers were attached to individual cDNA molecules during library preparation. TCRdb analysed the RACE reads with MiXCR anew, one entry per CDR3 protein. The sample carries about 77,000 distinct CDR3 sequences, around 9.4% recorded once. This clonotype came up many times. The antigen is undetermined. Documented time point: healthy volunteer bleed at 6 weeks. The template was total RNA from unfractionated whole blood.

The sequence was collected from a female donor in good health. Some clones in this sample may be carry-over from other donors' samples. The chain links TRBV3-1 to TRBJ1-1; no reliable D call. Sequences were obtained from whole blood. The CDR3 DNA sequence: TGTGCCAGCAGCCAAGAGAATGAAGCTTTCTTT. Its translation: CASSQENEAFF.